This TCR beta chain was sequenced in a study of tumor and adjacent non-tumor tissue in lung cancer (dated by TCRdb to the late 2010s). As for the study more broadly: Patients with adenocarcinoma (around eleven), squamous cell carcinoma (2) and small cell lung cancer (1) were included in the cohort. The 15 or so patients were aged about 31 to 85 years, included about 10 men and 5 women, and had TNM stage I to III disease. Sequencing produced approximately 130 million productive TCRbeta reads in total, an average of about 4 million reads per sample. Using bulk TCRbeta repertoires from under 17 lung cancer patients, the study set lung tumor tissue side by side with matched distant non-tumor lung tissue. Around 31 paired specimens, one tumor and one normal lung sample per patient, were profiled by TCRbeta CDR3 sequencing.

Overall study outcomes, separate from this receptor: Younger patients had significantly higher TCR diversity, and higher tumor TCR diversity was associated with shorter overall and disease-free survival. In normal lung, the top 100 clones accounted for a significantly larger cumulative share of the repertoire than in tumor tissue. Neither the sequencing platform nor unique molecular identifiers are mentioned in the methods. Peripheral blood was not sequenced, so blood TCRbeta repertoires were not examined in the lung cancer patients of the study. Tumor tissue showed significantly higher TCR diversity (inverse Simpson) than normal lung tissue, at roughly 390 vs 170 (P = 0.0075, Mann-Whitney U test). Only 15 or so patients were included in the cohort, and the need for larger samples and more detailed clinical data was noted by the authors.

Bulk unsorted tissue served as the source for RNA extraction, and RNA quality was assessed using a NanoDrop ND-1000 and an Agilent 2100. For the normal lung samples, distant non-tumor tissue was collected more than 3 cm away from the tumor edge. Donors were newly diagnosed lung cancer patients admitted for thoracic surgery in China between August and November 2014, without prior chemotherapy. Anyone who had undergone radiotherapy or chemotherapy before, or who had another cancer at the same time, was left out of the study. Pieces of surgical tissue measuring about 1-2 cm3 were kept in RNAlater solution and stored at -80 degrees C until use. Receptor amplification or capture employed multiplex PCR. The data were produced on an Illumina HiSeq 2500. TCRbeta libraries were constructed through three rounds of nested PCR with primers (Table S4) according to protocols modified from ARM-PCR. Before sequencing, PCR products of 200-500 bp were cut from the gel and purified using the QIAquick gel extraction kit. The study's own analysis went as follows. Trimmomatic was used to clean the reads, FLASH merged the cleaned reads into complete CDR3 sequences, and MiTCR assigned the sequences to V(D)J germline segments. Clonal diversity was calculated as the inverse Simpson's index using VDJtools. In-frame sequences lacking a premature stop codon were counted as productive reads. TCRdb ran its own pipeline on the public reads, namely fastp trimming at Q25 and MiXCR clone calling, and kept in-frame beta chains. Merged by CDR3 protein, the rows form single entries marked with the most common genes and DNA. Here the V and J calls rest on TCRdb's processing, not on the authors' analysis. Recorded for this sample are 100,000 or so distinct CDR3 sequences; about 80% of them occurred a single time. The ten largest clones capture 30% of the sample.

Concerning this clonotype itself: It has no known antigen specificity. A read error may explain this, as a much larger clone is one base away.

Reading the germline V gene gives CDR1 SGHRS and CDR2 YFSETQ. The CDR3 has 13 amino acids, counting the end cysteine and phenylalanine. Only CDR3 DNA is held: 39 bases, read in frame from base 1. The source material was distant non-tumor lung tissue. This clonotype was sampled from a man in his sixties with small cell lung cancer. The chain is encoded by TRBV5-1 joined to TRBJ1-4; the D gene is unclear. Read as DNA, the sequence is TGCGCCAGCAGCACGGAAATTAATGAAAAAGTGTTTTTT. The resulting protein is CASSTEINEKVFF.